This TCR beta chain was captured by sequencing in a study of blood T cells in healthy people across ages. The V gene's germline CDR1 is SGHRS and CDR2 YFSETQ. The CDR3 spans 12 residues. This clonotype has a handful of counts. At one end the junction does not follow the germline gene, possibly because of a read error. Sample-barcoded 5' priming and a J-beta primer mix drove a second PCR of roughly 7 to 11 cycles. Sequencing of every sample gave 3 million or more CDR3-containing paired-end reads. TCRdb independently ran MiXCR on the 5' RACE reads; one entry per CDR3 protein. Seen here are 750,000 or so distinct CDR3 sequences, 25% observed once, and the top ten hold roughly 9%. Every participating donor contributed about 10 milliliters of peripheral blood through a draw. The same sample was also studied in work on T cells of mothers and their children.

Sequenced input: blood. This clonotype was obtained from a boy younger than 18 in good health. The genes are TRBV5-1 and TRBJ2-1; no clear D gene. Here the CDR3 reads CASALLLNEQFF. The CDR3 nucleotides are TGCGCCAGCGCGCTCCTCCTCAATGAGCAGTTTTTC.